The TCR beta chain under discussion was sequenced for a study of T-cell memory formation after mild COVID-19. Broader study findings: Memory from before infection featured some responding clones, which suggests cross-reactive memory joined.

5'RACE primed at constant segments yielded TCR alpha and TCR beta cDNA libraries bearing sample barcodes and UMIs. MiXCR, run by TCRdb on the 5' RACE reads, gives a single entry per CDR3 protein. The sample carries around 130,000 distinct CDR3 sequences, 16% recorded once. In the case of this clonotype: Its antigen is undetermined.

V shed 4 bases and J shed 9 bases, with 19 bases lying between them. This CDR3 has 15 amino acids. The germline V gene has CDR1 MNHEY and CDR2 SVGEGT. This chain links TRBV6-2 or TRBV6-3 with TRBJ2-1, with a weak D call TRBD2 (6 bases). Material for sequencing was PBMCs or a T cell subset sorted from them (not recorded which). The receptor was isolated from an adult woman who had mild COVID-19 (a few samples of this study predate the infection). Cell type and time point are not known. The CDR3 nucleotides are TGTGCCAGCAGTTTTCTTAGCGGAGCGGGTGGTGAGCAGTTCTTC. Its protein is CASSFLSGAGGEQFF.